A single sample is the source of the 8 T cell receptor beta chains below, sequenced in a study of blood T cell repertoires in COVID-19. Sequencing was performed with immunoSEQ multiplex PCR; in TCRdb, only in-frame clones are kept and a portion is missing. The sample carries about 80,000 clones, around 90% recorded once. Input material: peripheral blood. These receptors were taken from a man aged 70-80 years with acute or convalescent COVID-19.

The V gene is TRBV19, the J gene TRBJ2-1, with TRBD1 identical over 7 bases. Unmatched junction bases numbered 12, after V lost 1 base and J lost 0 bases. CDR3 length equals 19 residues. CDR1 LNHDA and CDR2 SQIVND come from the germline V gene (reference sequence). CDR3: CASSIVGDRRSRSYNEQFF. CDR3 coding DNA: TGTGCCAGTAGTATAGTGGGGGACAGAAGAAGTCGCTCCTACAATGAGCAGTTCTTC.

This clone was counted only a few times. This chain joins TRBV7-8 and TRBJ1-6, with 8 bases lining up with TRBD1. Germline lookup yields CDR1 SGHVS and CDR2 FQNEAQ. V lost 6 bases, J lost 5 bases, and 3 bases stayed unmatched. The CDR3 contains 14 residues. CDR3: CASRQTGDNSPLHF. The CDR3 coding sequence is TGTGCCAGCAGGCAGACAGGGGATAATTCACCCCTCCACTTT.

This clone came up a few times. This rearrangement joins TRBV7-2 to TRBJ1-1; perhaps TRBD1 as D (5 bases). CDR3 size: 15 residues. Trimming shortened V by 3 bases and J by 1 base, and 12 bases separated the two germline ends. CDR1 and CDR2 from the germline V gene are SGHTA and FQGNSA. The CDR3 protein is CASSLAAGQNTEAFF. CDR3 coding DNA: TGTGCCAGCAGCTTGGCAGCCGGACAGAACACTGAAGCTTTCTTT.

This chain uses TRBV10-1 with TRBJ2-3; TRBD2 matches at 8 bases. The V gene's germline CDR1 is WNHNN and CDR2 SYGVQD (reference sequence). The CDR3 covers 15 residues. V was clipped by 0 bases and J by 4 bases; unmatched bases: 3. The CDR3 region has the DNA TGCGCCAGCAGTGAGTCTAGCGGGGCCGCAGATACGCAGTATTTT. Translation: CASSESSGAADTQYF.

The rearrangement joins TRBV9 to TRBJ2-2; TRBD1 agrees at 8 bases. The germline CDR1 and CDR2 sequences are SGDLS and YYNGEE. J gave up 0 bases and V 0 bases, and 7 bases lay outside the gene matches. CDR3 length: 18 amino acids. CDR3 loop: CASSVEGTGQANTGELFF. CDR3 sequence (DNA): TGTGCCAGCAGCGTAGAGGGGACGGGACAGGCGAACACCGGGGAGCTGTTTTTT.

This clone was recorded once. The J gene is TRBJ1-6, the V gene TRBV27; D gene ambiguous. The germline V gene encodes CDR1 MNHEY and CDR2 SMNVEV (reference sequence). Trimming cost V 5 bases and J 12 bases, with 14 bases left between them. This CDR3 region has 13 residues. The CDR3 sequence is CASSVSPRLPLHF. The CDR3 DNA reads as TGTGCCAGCAGTGTCTCACCTAGGCTACCCCTCCACTTT.

The rearrangement joins TRBV3-1 (or the pseudogene TRBV3-2) to TRBJ1-5; TRBD1 might be the D (5 bases). The germline V gene has CDR1 LGHDT and CDR2 YNNKEL (reference sequence). Trimming left V 1 base short and J 5 bases short, with 9 bases between. The CDR3 has 14 residues. This CDR3 reads CASSQGQFDQPQHF. For the CDR3, the DNA is TGTGCCAGCAGCCAAGGACAGTTCGATCAGCCCCAGCATTTT.

This chain uses TRBV6-2 or TRBV6-3 with TRBJ2-5; the match to TRBD2 covers 10 bases. This CDR3 has 18 amino acids. The germline V gene encodes CDR1 MNHEY and CDR2 SVGEGT. The J segment lost 2 bases and the V segment lost 4 bases, leaving 13 bases of the junction unmatched. CDR3 in DNA: TGTGCCAGCAGTTCACGAACCGGGACTAGCGCCGTTCAAGAGACCCAGTACTTC. Protein product: CASSSRTGTSAVQETQYF.